These T cell receptor beta chains were read from a single sample in a study of T cell responses to AZD1222 COVID-19 vaccine. Profiling relied on immunoSEQ multiplex PCR, and the TCRdb table lists in-frame clones only, not all of them. The data contain around 140,000 clones, 91% of them singletons. Specimen: peripheral blood, collected on day 0 of AZD1222 vaccination. The receptor source for this set is an adult in good health. The CDR3 runs from the conserved cysteine through the conserved F or W. A D gene is named only where the DNA matches it firmly. Size is omitted from some rows. Given values are once, few, many or a class for expanded clones.

-,-,TRBV19,TRBJ1-1,TGTGCCAGTAGTGCACAGGAAATCATGAACACTGAAGCTTTCTTT,CASSAQEIMNTEAFF
-,-,TRBV6-2/TRBV6-3,TRBJ1-2,TGTGCCAGCAGCCCGAAGGGGGAATATGGCTACACCTTC,CASSPKGEYGYTF
-,-,TRBV3-1/TRBV3-2,TRBJ2-2,TGTGCCAGCAGCCAAGGGCGGACCGGGGAGCTGTTTTTT,CASSQGRTGELFF
-,TRBD2,TRBV6-2/TRBV6-3,TRBJ2-7,TGTGCCAGCAGTTACTCGACTAGCGGGGGTTACGAGCAGTACTTC,CASSYSTSGGYEQYF
-,TRBD1,TRBV12-5,TRBJ1-5,TGTGCTAGTGGTGGACAGGGGGCACGGCAGCCCCAGCATTTT,CASGGQGARQPQHF
-,TRBD1,TRBV6-4,TRBJ2-4,TGTGCCAGCAGTCATGGGGGACAGGGTGACATTCAGTACTTC,CASSHGGQGDIQYF
-,-,TRBV4-1,TRBJ1-5,TGCGCCAGCAGCCAAGAGGCCGTTGGGGACGCCCCCGGCGGGGGCAATCAGCCCCAGCATTTT,CASSQEAVGDAPGGGNQPQHF
once,-,TRBV28,TRBJ1-2,TGTGCCAGCAGTCCGACAGCTTCCTATGGCTACACCTTC,CASSPTASYGYTF
-,-,TRBV13,TRBJ1-6,TGTGCCAGCAATATGGGAGTGCGGGACCGAACCCCCCCCCACTTT,CASNMGVRDRTPPHF
-,-,TRBV7-8,TRBJ2-2,TGTGCCAGCAGCTCGAGCCGGGATTCTCTCACCGGGGAGCTGTTTTTT,CASSSSRDSLTGELFF
-,-,TRBV3-1/TRBV3-2,TRBJ1-5,TGTGCCAGCATCGCGGGGAGGGGCTCCAGCAATCAGCCCCAGCATTTT,CASIAGRGSSNQPQHF
-,-,TRBV7-9,TRBJ2-1,TGTGCCAGCAGCTTGGGAGGGACCGAATTCGGGGGCCACAATGAGCAGTTCTTC,CASSLGGTEFGGHNEQFF
once,-,TRBV7-3,TRBJ1-1,TGTGCCAGCAGCTCATCCGGTCGCGGTGAAGCTTTCTTT,CASSSSGRGEAFF
-,-,TRBV19,TRBJ2-1,TGTGCCAGTAGTACACCTGGACTACTCAATGAGCAGTTCTTC,CASSTPGLLNEQFF
few,-,TRBV7-3,TRBJ1-6,TGTGCCAGCAGCGCGATTCTTAATTCACCCCTCCACTTT,CASSAILNSPLHF
once,-,TRBV25-1,TRBJ2-5,TGTGCCAGCAGTGAAGGACGGACCCAAGAGACCCAGTACTTC,CASSEGRTQETQYF
-,-,TRBV9,TRBJ1-2,TGTGCCAGCAGCGACAACTCCGGGGGGGCTAACTATGGCTACACCTTC,CASSDNSGGANYGYTF
-,-,TRBV7-8,TRBJ1-5,TGTGCCAGCAGCTTTTCGCAGGGGACCCAGCCCCAGCATTTT,CASSFSQGTQPQHF
-,-,TRBV6-2/TRBV6-3,TRBJ1-5,TGTGCCAGCAGTAGAGACGGATTCAATCAGCCCCAGCATTTT,CASSRDGFNQPQHF
-,-,TRBV6-4,TRBJ2-3,TGTGCCAGCACCTTACATGTTAACGGGACTGTAGCAACAGATACGCAGTATTTT,CASTLHVNGTVATDTQYF
-,-,TRBV30,TRBJ1-5,TGTGCCTGGAGTGTTAATCTAAATAGCAATCAGCCCCAGCATTTT,CAWSVNLNSNQPQHF
-,-,TRBV10-3,TRBJ2-1,TGTGCCATCAGTGAATCGTGGGCCCAATCGAGTGAGCAGTTCTTC,CAISESWAQSSEQFF
-,TRBD2,TRBV7-2,TRBJ2-1,TGTGCCAGCATCCCTTTGGCGGGGGTTAAAAATGAGCAGTTCTTC,CASIPLAGVKNEQFF
-,TRBD1,TRBV3-1/TRBV3-2,TRBJ1-3,TGTGCCAGCAGCCCAGGGACAGCGGACACCATATATTTT,CASSPGTADTIYF
-,-,TRBV5-8,TRBJ1-1,TGTGCCAGCAGCTTGGCCAGGGCGTATGCTTTCTTT,CASSLARAYAFF
-,-,TRBV30,TRBJ2-7,TGTGCCTGCGCGCCGGGGGGCCGGGACGAGCAGTACTTC,CACAPGGRDEQYF
few,-,TRBV9,TRBJ1-6,TGTGCCAGCAGCGTAGATCCAGCATATAATTCACCCCTCCACTTT,CASSVDPAYNSPLHF
-,TRBD1,TRBV28,TRBJ2-2,TGTGCCAGCAGGCTAGGAGCAGGGGGAGCCGGGGAGCTGTTTTTT,CASRLGAGGAGELFF
-,-,TRBV5-1,TRBJ2-3,TGCGCCAGCAGCTTGGGTCCCGGATTAGGGGGACATACGCAGTATTTT,CASSLGPGLGGHTQYF
-,TRBD2,TRBV9,TRBJ2-1,TGTGCCAGCAGCGTCGGCGGCGGGGGGCCAACCTACAATGAGCAGTTCTTC,CASSVGGGGPTYNEQFF
-,-,TRBV4-3,TRBJ1-6,TGCGCCAGCAGCCAGCTGACGGCTTATAATTCACCCCTCCACTTT,CASSQLTAYNSPLHF
-,TRBD1,TRBV18,TRBJ1-5,TGTGCCAGCTCAGTCGGACAGGGGGGGAATCAGCCCCAGCATTTT,CASSVGQGGNQPQHF
-,TRBD1,TRBV9,TRBJ2-7,TGTGCCAGCAGCGTAGGGGACAGGGGGCTCTACGAGCAGTACTTC,CASSVGDRGLYEQYF
once,-,TRBV6-5,TRBJ2-7,TGTGCCAGCAGTTTGGGCCCCAAGGAGCAGGGCGAGCAGTACTTC,CASSLGPKEQGEQYF
once,-,TRBV27,TRBJ2-1,TGTGCCAGCAGTTTAGGTCTGGCGGCCTACAATGAGCAGTTCTTC,CASSLGLAAYNEQFF
-,-,TRBV24-1,TRBJ2-2,TGTGCCACCAGTGACCTATTTCGCACCGGGGAGCTGTTTTTT,CATSDLFRTGELFF
-,-,TRBV14,TRBJ1-1,TGTGCCAGCAGTACAGGACGGGGGAACACTGAAGCTTTCTTT,CASSTGRGNTEAFF
-,TRBD1,TRBV15,TRBJ1-4,TGTGCCACCAGTAGGACTGGGACAGGGAATGAAAAACTGTTTTTT,CATSRTGTGNEKLFF
-,-,TRBV14,TRBJ2-6,TGTGCCAGCAGCCCCTACGGGGCCAACGTCCTGACTTTC,CASSPYGANVLTF
-,-,TRBV9,TRBJ2-1,TGTGCCAGCAGCGTAGGGGACCGTACCTACAATGAGCAGTTCTTC,CASSVGDRTYNEQFF
-,-,TRBV4-3,TRBJ1-1,TGCGCCAGCAGCCAAGCTAACAGGGCGACGACTGAAGCTTTCTTT,CASSQANRATTEAFF